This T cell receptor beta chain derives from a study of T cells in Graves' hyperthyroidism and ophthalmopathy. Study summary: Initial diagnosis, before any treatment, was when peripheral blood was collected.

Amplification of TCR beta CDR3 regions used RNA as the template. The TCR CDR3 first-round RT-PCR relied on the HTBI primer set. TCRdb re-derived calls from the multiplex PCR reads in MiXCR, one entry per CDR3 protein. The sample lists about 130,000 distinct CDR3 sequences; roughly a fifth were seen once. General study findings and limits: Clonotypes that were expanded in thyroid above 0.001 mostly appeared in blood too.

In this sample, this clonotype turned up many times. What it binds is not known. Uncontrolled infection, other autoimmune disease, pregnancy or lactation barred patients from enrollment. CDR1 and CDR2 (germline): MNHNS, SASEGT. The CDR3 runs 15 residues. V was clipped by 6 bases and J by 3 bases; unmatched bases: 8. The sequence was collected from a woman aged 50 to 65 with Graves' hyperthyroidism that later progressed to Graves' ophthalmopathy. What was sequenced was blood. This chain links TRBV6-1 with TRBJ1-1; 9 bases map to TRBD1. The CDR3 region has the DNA TGTGCCAGCAGAACACAGGGGGCTCTCCACACTGAAGCTTTCTTT. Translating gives CASRTQGALHTEAFF.